The 15 T cell receptor beta chains in this list originate from one sample, sequenced in a study of cytomegalovirus exposure and HLA in healthy donors. Using immunoSEQ multiplex PCR, the repertoire was profiled, and TCRdb retains in-frame clones only, with some absent. The sample lists some 98,000 clones; roughly 87% were seen once. The sequenced material came from PBMCs. Receptor source: a woman in her 30s in good health and CMV-seronegative.

This chain links TRBV29-1 with TRBJ2-1, with 7 nucleotides matching TRBD1. Trimming removed 7 bases from V and 15 bases from J; junction bases left unmatched: 24. Germline V lookup: CDR1 SQVTM, CDR2 ANQGSEA. This CDR3 region has 15 residues. Written as DNA, the CDR3 is TGCAGCGCCTCCTACCCAGGGGGAATGGGTTTTATACGGTTCTTC. Encoded protein: CSASYPGGMGFIRFF.

The V call is TRBV7-7, the J call TRBJ1-5; no firm D call. Germline lookup yields CDR1 SSHAT and CDR2 FNYEAQ (reference sequence). The CDR3 consists of 13 residues. Between the trimmed V and J ends, which lost 5 bases and 8 bases, there was a span of 13 bases. CDR3 nucleotides: TGTGCCAGCAGCGCCACTGTCGGTGAGCCCCAGCATTTT. This gives the protein CASSATVGEPQHF.

This chain connects TRBV5-1 to TRBJ2-2; tentative D call: TRBD1 (5 bases). Trimming pared 1 base from V and 6 bases from J, leaving 16 bases between. CDR3 length: 16 amino acids. Germline lookup yields CDR1 SGHRS and CDR2 YFSETQ. The CDR3 sequence: CASSLNPGQGAGELFF. As DNA, the CDR3 is TGCGCCAGCAGCTTGAATCCTGGGCAGGGCGCCGGGGAGCTGTTTTTT.

The J gene is TRBJ2-1, the V gene TRBV10-3; TRBD2 agrees at 10 bases. The V segment lost 10 bases and the J segment 10 bases; nucleotides outside the gene matches: 25. CDR1 is ENHRY and CDR2 is SYGVKD in the germline V gene. The CDR3 is 18 residues long. Written as DNA, the CDR3 is TGTGCCACCCAGGGAGGGACATCCTTAGCGGGAGGACAATACGAGCAGTTCTTC. Translating gives CATQGGTSLAGGQYEQFF.

V is TRBV7-2 and J is TRBJ2-2; a possible D gene is TRBD2 (6 bases). Trimming shortened V by 6 bases and J by 8 bases, and 16 bases separated the two germline ends. The CDR3 totals 14 residues. The germline V gene has CDR1 SGHTA and CDR2 FQGNSA. Here the CDR3 reads CASRPGAGGGELFF. CDR3 nucleotide sequence: TGTGCCAGCAGACCGGGAGCCGGGGGAGGGGAGCTGTTTTTT.

The V and J genes are TRBV27 and TRBJ2-5; no definite D call. The germline CDR1 and CDR2 sequences are MNHEY and SMNVEV (reference sequence). V lost 6 bases and J lost 1, with 9 bases in between. CDR3 size: 13 residues. CDR3 amino acids: CASRSSGQETQYF. The CDR3 DNA reads TGTGCCAGCAGAAGTTCCGGCCAAGAGACCCAGTACTTC.

The chain links TRBV28 to TRBJ1-1, with 7 bases fitting TRBD1. The CDR3 loop spans 12 amino acids. CDR1 is MDHEN, CDR2 SYDVKM, per germline. The trim removed 7 bases at V and 8 bases at J, leaving 7 bases unmatched. The CDR3 region is CASKDRISEAFF. The CDR3 DNA is TGTGCCAGCAAGGACAGGATATCAGAAGCTTTCTTT.

V gene TRBV6-5 combines with J gene TRBJ2-5; 7 nucleotides line up with TRBD2. J gave up 7 bases and V 8 bases, and 16 bases lay outside the gene matches. Germline V gene sequence: CDR1 MNHEY, CDR2 SVGAGI. The CDR3 has 15 residues. The CDR3 coding sequence is TGTGCCAGCCGCCTAACTAGCGATATTACGGGGACCCAGTACTTC. It encodes CASRLTSDITGTQYF.

This clone was detected only once. This chain connects TRBV29-1 to TRBJ2-2; TRBD1 aligns across 8 bases. The trim removed 3 bases at V and 6 bases at J, leaving 9 bases unmatched. From germline, CDR1 is SQVTM and CDR2 ANQGSEA. The CDR3 is 15 residues long. The CDR3 is CSVERGRGPSGELFF. The DNA of the CDR3 is TGCAGCGTTGAGAGGGGCAGGGGGCCCTCCGGGGAGCTGTTTTTT.

This clone showed up just once. The chain joins TRBV9 to TRBJ2-1; 7 bases are a match to TRBD2. The germline CDR1 and CDR2 sequences are SGDLS and YYNGEE. There are 17 residues in the CDR3. Trimming removed 5 bases from V and 4 bases from J; junction bases left unmatched: 15. Here the CDR3 reads CASSPGGGRIQYNEQFF. The CDR3 DNA reads TGTGCCAGCAGTCCCGGAGGCGGGAGAATTCAGTACAATGAGCAGTTCTTC.

This sequence joins TRBV7-9 and TRBJ2-3; D remains unclear. Looked up from germline, CDR1 is SEHNR and CDR2 is FQNEAQ (reference sequence). V gave up 5 bases and J gave up 6 bases, with 9 bases separating them. The length of the CDR3 is 12 residues. This CDR3 reads CASSPGSDTQYF. The CDR3 nucleotides are TGTGCCAGCAGCCCCGGTAGTGATACGCAGTATTTT.

The gene calls are TRBV28 and TRBJ2-1, with D unclear. Germline CDR1 and CDR2: MDHEN and SYDVKM. This CDR3 region has 11 residues. Between the trimmed V and J ends, which lost 3 bases and 6 bases, there was a span of 3 bases. Here the CDR3 reads CASSFVNEQFF. The CDR3 nucleotides are TGTGCCAGCAGTTTCGTCAATGAGCAGTTCTTC.

V gene TRBV9 combines with J gene TRBJ2-6; D is uncertain. The germline CDR1 and CDR2 sequences are SGDLS and YYNGEE. V lost 7 bases and J lost 0, with 5 bases in between. This CDR3 has 13 residues. The CDR3 reads CASSHSGANVLTF. DNA of the CDR3: TGTGCCAGCTCCCACTCTGGGGCCAACGTCCTGACTTTC. The variable domain in full, completed from reference TRBV9 and TRBJ2-6, reads DSGVTQTPKHLITATGQRVTLRCSPRSGDLSVYWYQQSLDQGLQFLIQYYNGEERAKGNILERFSAQQFPDLHSELNLSSLELGDSALYFCASSHSGANVLTFGAGSRLTVL.

The CDR3 nucleotides read TGTGCCAGCACCCCGGGGGTTCCCGGTCAGCCCCAGCATTTT. Its protein is CASTPGVPGQPQHF. The chain links TRBV2 to TRBJ1-5, with D perhaps TRBD1 (5 bases). Between the trimmed V and J ends, which lost 7 bases and 6 bases, there was a span of 16 bases. The CDR3 has 14 amino acids. Germline assignment: CDR1 SNHLY and CDR2 FYNNEI.

CDR3 protein: CASSPGQMGETQYF. The CDR3 DNA sequence: TGTGCCAGCAGCCCGGGACAGATGGGAGAGACCCAGTACTTC. This sequence joins TRBV9 and TRBJ2-5; 7 positions agree with TRBD1. CDR1 is SGDLS, CDR2 YYNGEE, per germline. CDR3 length: 14 amino acids. V dropped 4 bases and J dropped 4; count of bases not matched to a gene: 7.